This TCR beta chain is from a study of OX40 agonist ivuxolimab in advanced cancers. Context from the whole study: The costimulatory receptor OX40 (CD134) was targeted by ivuxolimab, a fully human IgG2 agonistic monoclonal antibody. The dose-escalation cohort was approximately 83% male with a mean age of around 64 years, ranging from about 23 to 85. The monotherapy dose-escalation portion (N ≈ 56 patients) of the phase I ivuxolimab trial is reported in the paper. Prior anti-PD-1, anti-PD-L1 or anti-CTLA-4 therapy was permitted, and approximately 42% of dose-escalation patients had received checkpoint inhibitors. Partial responses were achieved by three dose-escalation patients, of whom one had hepatocellular carcinoma and two had cutaneous melanoma. Of the approximately 50 dose-escalation patients, hepatocellular carcinoma was present in some 19, melanoma in about 15, renal cell carcinoma in 9 and head and neck cancer in 9. Intravenous ivuxolimab was administered to patients every 2 weeks at six dose levels: 0.01, 0.1, 0.3, 1.5, 3 and 10 mg/kg. The point of sequencing TCRbeta in the periphery was to test whether ivuxolimab changed TCR sequence diversity and drove clonal T-cell expansion. Beyond this particular receptor, the publication reports: In the 0.1-3.0 mg/kg groups, partial responders had among the lowest normalized peripheral clonal expansion, particularly in CD8+ T cells. Low levels of normalized T-cell clonal expansion were also seen in some patients who did not respond. At doses from 0.1 to 3.0 mg/kg, clonal expansion was seen in both CD4+ and CD8+ blood T cells between baseline and week 6. On average, CD8+ T cells showed more expanded clones than CD4+ T cells after ivuxolimab. Which antigens the clonally expanded peripheral T cells were specific for was not determined.

The trial excluded patients who had a history of autoimmune disease or were on systemic immunosuppression. Peripheral blood for TCR sequencing was drawn from every dose cohort at baseline, at cycle 4 day 1 and at cycle 7 day 1. Samples were obtained from an open-label, multicenter, first-in-human phase I dose-escalation trial of ivuxolimab. The trial enrolled adults with locally advanced or metastatic head and neck squamous cell, hepatocellular, melanoma or renal cell carcinoma. Before TCR sequencing, CD4+ T cells and CD8+ T cells were sorted from peripheral blood as separate populations. V sheds 5 bases and J sheds 0 bases, leaving 11 bases between their ends. The germline V gene gives CDR1 as SGHVS and CDR2 as FNYEAQ. The CDR3, cysteine through phenylalanine, is 15 amino acids long. The kept DNA is CDR3 alone, 45 bases in frame from the first base. Genomic DNA was isolated from the sorted cells so that the TCRbeta CDR3 region could be sequenced. The immunoSEQ Assay was used for sequencing of TCRbeta CDR3 regions. Drawn from immuneACCESS, this table holds only the in-frame rearrangements with V and J called that TCRdb kept. Clones are partly lost; checked studies trace under half to an unresolved V gene and leave the rest unexplained. This sample has about 73,000 clones in its table, and approximately 90% of those were observed once. The ten largest make up approximately 11% of the sample.

Details on this clone: The antigen it binds to is not known. Base qualities are not at hand, and no much larger clone is one base apart.

The sequenced sample was CD4+ or CD8+ T cells sorted from blood, obtained in a trial of the OX40 agonist ivuxolimab. Recombination joined TRBV7-6 with TRBJ2-1; TRBD2 is possibly the D segment (6 matching bases). This TCR derives from an adult with an advanced solid tumor such as melanoma, head and neck, liver or kidney cancer. The DNA sequence follows: TGTGCCAGCAGCAAGGACGGGAGCTCCTACAATGAGCAGTTCTTC. This is translated as CASSKDGSSYNEQFF.